Here is one T cell receptor (beta chain) with its context. The target antigen is unknown. Stated treatment: 15 to 20 received Ad26.COV2.S at low or high dose, single or two shots; about 5 received placebo; per-sample allocation not given. The samples were gathered on day 63 after the first injection of vaccine or placebo. Generated by immunoSEQ multiplex PCR, the TCRdb table keeps only in-frame clones and is missing some. The repertoire holds over 250,000 clones, with around 87% as singletons. This sample stems from a study of Ad26.COV2.S vaccination and SARS-CoV-2 variants. Study-level points and caveats: Recipients of vaccine and of placebo showed similar breadth of their non-spike TCR repertoires.

This CDR3 comprises 16 residues. Germline V CDR1 and CDR2: SEHNR, FQNEAQ (reference sequence). V shed 10 bases, J shed 6 bases, and the junction held 10 bases outside the gene matches. Here the sequenced sample was peripheral blood, taken in a trial of Ad26.COV2.S vaccine versus placebo. The sequence was obtained from a person between 18 and 60 years old who received the Ad26.COV2.S COVID-19 vaccine or a placebo. The chain has TRBV7-9 and TRBJ2-1, with 15 bases identical to TRBD2. The CDR3 DNA is TGTGCCATGAGCTTGGGACTAGCGGGAGGAGGCAATGAGCAGTTCTTC. This sequence encodes CAMSLGLAGGGNEQFF.